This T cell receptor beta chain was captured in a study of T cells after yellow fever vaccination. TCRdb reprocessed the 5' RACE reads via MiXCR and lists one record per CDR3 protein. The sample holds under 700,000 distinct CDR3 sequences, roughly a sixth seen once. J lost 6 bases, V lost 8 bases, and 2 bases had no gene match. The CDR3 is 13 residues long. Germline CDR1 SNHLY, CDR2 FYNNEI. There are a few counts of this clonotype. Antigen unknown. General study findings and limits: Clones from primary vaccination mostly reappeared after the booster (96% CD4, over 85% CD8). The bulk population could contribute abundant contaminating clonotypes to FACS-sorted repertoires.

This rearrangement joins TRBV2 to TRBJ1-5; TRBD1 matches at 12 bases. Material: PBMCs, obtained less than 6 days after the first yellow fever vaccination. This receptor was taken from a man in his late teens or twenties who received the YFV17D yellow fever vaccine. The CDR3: CASGTGGTQPQHF. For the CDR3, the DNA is TGTGCCAGCGGGACAGGGGGCACTCAGCCCCAGCATTTT.